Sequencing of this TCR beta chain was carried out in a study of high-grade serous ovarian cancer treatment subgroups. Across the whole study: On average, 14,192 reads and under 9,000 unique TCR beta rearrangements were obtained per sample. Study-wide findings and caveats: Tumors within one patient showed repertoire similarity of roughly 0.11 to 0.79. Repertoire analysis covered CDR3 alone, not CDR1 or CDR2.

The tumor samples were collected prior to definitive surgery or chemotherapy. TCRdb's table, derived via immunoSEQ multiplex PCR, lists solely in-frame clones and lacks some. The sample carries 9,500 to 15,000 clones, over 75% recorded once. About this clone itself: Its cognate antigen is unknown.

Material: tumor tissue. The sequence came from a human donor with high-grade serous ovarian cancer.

The CDR3 spells CASSLGGSGGLQETQYF. For the CDR3, the DNA is TGTGCCAGCAGCTTAGGAGGTAGCGGGGGACTCCAAGAGACCCAGTACTTC. The rearrangement uses TRBV7-2 and TRBJ2-5, with 9 nucleotides matching TRBD2. The V segment lost 1 base and the J segment 1 base; nucleotides outside the gene matches: 7. Germline V gene sequence: CDR1 SGHTA, CDR2 FQGNSA. The CDR3 spans 17 residues. The complete variable domain, with remaining parts taken from reference TRBV7-2 and TRBJ2-5, reads GAGVSQSPSNKVTEKGKDVELRCDPISGHTALYWYRQSLGQGLEFLIYFQGNSAPDKSGLPSDRFSAERTGGSVSTLTIQRTQQEDSAVYLCASSLGGSGGLQETQYFGPGTRLLVL.